These 32 T cell receptor beta chains were sequenced from one sample in a study of blood T cell repertoires in COVID-19. TCRdb keeps only in-frame clones here, not all; method: immunoSEQ multiplex PCR. The sample yields roughly 260,000 clones, 91% seen once. Sequencing used peripheral blood. The receptors shown here come from a person aged 18-30 years with COVID-19, enrolled during active disease.

The chain has TRBV25-1 and TRBJ2-3; the match to TRBD1 covers 7 bases. Trimming at V came to 2 bases and at J to 4 bases, leaving 12 bases not matched to a gene. CDR3 size: 17 residues. Looked up from germline, CDR1 is MGHDK and CDR2 is SYGVNS. In DNA, the CDR3 is TGTGCCAGCAGTGAAGCTAGATCAGGGGGTAGAGCAGATACGCAGTATTTT. Residues: CASSEARSGGRADTQYF.

This clone was seen just once. The chain combines TRBV3-1 (or the pseudogene TRBV3-2) with TRBJ2-1; 12 bases line up with TRBD2. This CDR3 has 14 amino acids. The germline V gene encodes CDR1 LGHDT and CDR2 YNNKEL (reference sequence). V shed 7 bases and J 6 bases; nucleotides not matched to a gene: 4. In DNA form, the CDR3 reads TGTGCCAGCACTCTGACTAGCGGGAGCAATGAGCAGTTCTTC. This sequence encodes CASTLTSGSNEQFF.

This rearrangement joins TRBV5-1 to TRBJ2-7; possibly TRBD2 for D (5 bases). Germline-derived CDR1 and CDR2 are SGHRS and YFSETQ. The V end lost 0 bases, the J end lost 7 bases, and 17 bases lay between the germline ends. The CDR3 is made up of 15 amino acids. The chain's CDR3 is CASSLGIGGTREQYF. In DNA form, the CDR3 reads TGCGCCAGCAGCTTGGGCATCGGAGGAACTCGGGAGCAGTACTTC.

CDR3 sequence: CATSDLGQGETQYF. CDR3 nucleotides: TGTGCCACCAGTGACCTGGGACAGGGGGAGACCCAGTACTTC. The chain employs TRBV24-1 and TRBJ2-5; 10 nucleotides agree with TRBD1. CDR3 length equals 14 residues. CDR1 and CDR2 (germline): KGHDR, SFDVKD. V shed 4 bases, J shed 5 bases, and the junction held 3 bases outside the gene matches.

This chain links TRBV2 with TRBJ1-4, with D unresolved. Germline lookup yields CDR1 SNHLY and CDR2 FYNNEI. Trimming left V 6 bases short and J 8 bases short, with 7 bases between. The CDR3 loop spans 11 amino acids. For the CDR3, the DNA is TGTGCCAGCAGGGCATTCGAAAAACTGTTTTTT. This gives the protein CASRAFEKLFF.

The chain couples TRBV24-1 to TRBJ2-1; a weak D match, TRBD2 (6 bases). Germline CDR1 and CDR2: KGHDR and SFDVKD. The CDR3 is 14 amino acids. Trimming took off 4 bases at V and 7 bases at J, with 13 bases between the two ends. DNA for the CDR3: TGTGCCACCAGTGACCCCGGGACTGCAAATGAGCAGTTCTTC. Translated, it gives CATSDPGTANEQFF.

This chain uses TRBV6-5 with TRBJ2-1, with TRBD1 matching over 10 bases. CDR1 and CDR2 (germline): MNHEY, SVGAGI. V was clipped by 6 bases and J by 8 bases; unmatched bases: 10. CDR3 size: 15 residues. The CDR3 nucleotides are TGTGCCAGCAGGGAGAGGGACAGGGGAAGCGATGAGCAGTTCTTC. Its protein is CASRERDRGSDEQFF.

This clone was seen a handful of times. V is TRBV5-4 and J is TRBJ1-3; 8 bases map to TRBD1. CDR3 length: 15 amino acids. Germline trimming cut 4 bases from V and 3 bases from J; bases unmatched to any gene: 6. From germline, CDR1 is SGHNT and CDR2 YYREEE (reference sequence). The CDR3 region is CASSQGQDFGNTIYF. CDR3 DNA: TGTGCCAGCAGCCAGGGACAGGACTTTGGAAACACCATATATTTT.

J is TRBJ2-7 and V is TRBV19; TRBD1 aligns across 10 bases. Trimming removed 10 bases from V and 1 base from J; junction bases left unmatched: 4. This CDR3 has 13 residues. CDR1 LNHDA and CDR2 SQIVND come from the germline V gene (reference sequence). The DNA of the CDR3 is TGTGCCACCGGGACAGGGGCATCCTACGAGCAGTACTTC. It yields the protein CATGTGASYEQYF.

The rearrangement uses TRBV5-1 and TRBJ1-1, with TRBD1 as a possible D gene (5 bases). This CDR3 is built from 13 residues. Per germline, CDR1 SGHRS and CDR2 YFSETQ. V dropped 0 bases and J dropped 4 bases, with 7 bases sitting between them. The CDR3 DNA reads TGCGCCAGCAGCTTGGCTGGGGCCACTGAAGCTTTCTTT. Encoded protein: CASSLAGATEAFF.

This sequence joins TRBV27 and TRBJ1-5, with D perhaps TRBD1 (5 bases). The CDR3 totals 15 residues. CDR1 and CDR2 (germline): MNHEY, SMNVEV (reference sequence). The V end was cut by 2 bases, the J end by 2 bases, with 10 bases between. The CDR3 DNA sequence: TGTGCCAGCAGTTTAGGGGGGGAAGGCAATCAGCCCCAGCATTTT. It is translated as CASSLGGEGNQPQHF.

This clone was recorded once. The rearrangement joins TRBV7-2 to TRBJ2-1; TRBD2 is a possible D gene (6 bases). The CDR3 length is 15 residues. V was cut by 5 bases and J by 5 bases, with 16 bases left in between. Per the germline V gene, CDR1 is SGHTA and CDR2 is FQGNSA. The DNA for the CDR3 is TGTGCCAGCAGCCCCTCCCGGGACTCGGACAATGAGCAGTTCTTC. Translated, it gives CASSPSRDSDNEQFF.

Concerning this clone: This sample includes further DNA sequences coding for the same CDR3. This chain connects TRBV19 to TRBJ1-5, with TRBD1 matching 8 bases. CDR1 LNHDA and CDR2 SQIVND come from the germline V gene (reference sequence). V lost 5 bases and J lost 4; bases outside the gene matches: 7. This CDR3 spans 15 amino acids. The CDR3: CASSPGTGSNQPQHF. The CDR3 nucleotides are TGTGCCAGTAGTCCTGGGACAGGATCGAATCAGCCCCAGCATTTT.

The chain couples TRBV7-7 to TRBJ2-3, with a tentative D call TRBD2 (6 bases). CDR3 length: 14 residues. The germline CDR1 and CDR2 sequences are SSHAT and FNYEAQ (reference sequence). V dropped 6 bases and J dropped 5 bases, with 15 bases sitting between them. The CDR3 is CASSPGLSGDTQYF. In nucleotides, the CDR3 is TGTGCCAGCAGTCCGGGACTCTCAGGAGATACGCAGTATTTT. The full variable domain, in which reference TRBV7-7 and TRBJ2-3 provide the parts outside the CDR3, is GAGVSQSPRYKVTKRGQDVTLRCDPISSHATLYWYQQALGQGPEFLTYFNYEAQPDKSGLPSDRFSAERPEGSISTLTIQRTEQRDSAMYRCASSPGLSGDTQYFGPGTRLTVL.

The rearrangement uses TRBV19 and TRBJ1-4, with D perhaps matching TRBD1 (6 bases). Trimming took 4 bases from V and 7 from J, leaving 16 bases between them. This CDR3 region has 15 residues. Germline CDR1 reads LNHDA; CDR2 reads SQIVND (reference sequence). CDR3: CASSKAGGRGEKLFF. DNA for the CDR3: TGTGCCAGTAGTAAAGCCGGGGGGCGCGGTGAAAAACTGTTTTTT.

The genes are TRBV29-1 and TRBJ2-3, with 9 bases matching TRBD2. From germline, CDR1 is SQVTM and CDR2 ANQGSEA. The CDR3 extends over 13 amino acids. CDR3 sequence: CTRIAGVEDTQYF. The CDR3 DNA is TGCACCAGAATAGCGGGAGTTGAAGATACGCAGTATTTT.

V usage is TRBV5-8 and J usage is TRBJ2-7; D possibly corresponds to TRBD1 (5 bases). The V gene lost 4 bases and the J gene lost 7 bases, with 24 bases spanning the gap. Germline V gene lookup returns CDR1 SGHTS and CDR2 YDEGEE. CDR3 length equals 16 residues. For the CDR3, the DNA is TGTGCCAGCAGCCCGGACACGGTATTAGGTTCGGTTGAGCAGTACTTC. Its translation is CASSPDTVLGSVEQYF.

CDR3 region: CASSEAEVSGTGGFDEQYF. The CDR3 DNA reads TGTGCCAGCAGTGAAGCGGAGGTGTCCGGGACAGGGGGATTTGACGAGCAGTACTTC. This chain connects TRBV6-1 to TRBJ2-7, with 11 bases identical to TRBD1. This CDR3 has 19 residues. V gave up 0 bases and J gave up 5 bases; unmatched junction bases: 15. The germline V gene encodes CDR1 MNHNS and CDR2 SASEGT.

This rearrangement joins TRBV5-6 to TRBJ2-3, with unresolved D. The CDR3 is 11 amino acids. The germline gives CDR1 SGHDT, CDR2 YYEEEE. Trimming took 6 bases from V and 3 from J, leaving 5 bases between them. CDR3 sequence: CASTKTDTQYF. CDR3 DNA sequence: TGTGCCAGCACCAAAACAGATACGCAGTATTTT. The full variable domain, with the rest looked up from reference TRBV5-6 and TRBJ2-3, is DAGVTQSPTHLIKTRGQQVTLRCSPKSGHDTVSWYQQALGQGPQFIFQYYEEEERQRGNFPDRFSGHQFPNYSSELNVNALLLGDSALYLCASTKTDTQYFGPGTRLTVL.

The rearrangement joins TRBV24-1 to TRBJ1-1; maybe TRBD1 (6 bases). CDR1 and CDR2 from the germline V gene are KGHDR and SFDVKD. V lost 4 bases to trimming and J lost 0 bases, with 14 bases between them. The CDR3 runs to 16 residues. This chain's CDR3 is CATSDKGQPMNTEAFF. In DNA, the CDR3 is TGTGCCACCAGTGACAAGGGACAACCGATGAACACTGAAGCTTTCTTT.

The V and J genes are TRBV2 and TRBJ1-5; 9 bases align to TRBD1. Trimming took 6 bases from V and 8 from J; bases not matched to a gene: 11. The germline V gene has CDR1 SNHLY and CDR2 FYNNEI. This CDR3 contains 15 residues. The CDR3: CASRPGQGVLEPQHF. DNA of the CDR3: TGTGCCAGCAGGCCGGGACAGGGAGTTTTGGAGCCCCAGCATTTT.

The V gene is TRBV19, the J gene TRBJ2-7, with D possibly matching TRBD1 (6 bases). V lost 1 base, J lost 2 bases, and 9 bases lay in between. CDR1 LNHDA and CDR2 SQIVND come from the germline V gene (reference sequence). This CDR3 comprises 14 residues. This CDR3 is CASSIGGRAYEQYF. In DNA, the CDR3 is TGTGCCAGTAGTATAGGGGGGCGAGCCTACGAGCAGTACTTC.

The J gene is TRBJ1-2, the V gene TRBV4-3, with D possibly being TRBD1 (6 bases). The CDR3 runs 16 residues. CDR1 is LGHNA and CDR2 is YSLEER in the germline V gene. V lost 4 bases and J lost 0, with 15 bases in between. CDR3 residues: CASSRDRTEANYGYTF. The CDR3 bases are TGCGCCAGCAGCCGAGACAGGACAGAAGCTAACTATGGCTACACCTTC.

The chain joins TRBV12-3 or TRBV12-4 to TRBJ2-2; TRBD2 might be the D (6 bases). CDR3 size: 13 residues. Trimming removed 1 base from V and 6 bases from J, with 6 bases in between. The CDR3 loop reads CASSLGGAGELFF. For the CDR3, the DNA is TGTGCCAGCAGTTTAGGGGGGGCCGGGGAGCTGTTTTTT.

This rearrangement joins TRBV12-3 or TRBV12-4 to TRBJ2-2; no clear D. The V gene lost 6 bases and the J gene lost 5 bases, with 10 bases spanning the gap. The CDR3 sequence is 13 residues long. The CDR3 loop reads CASSLVRTGELFF. The CDR3 DNA sequence: TGTGCCAGCAGCCTAGTGCGGACCGGGGAGCTGTTTTTT.

The CDR3 region has the DNA TGTGCCAGCTCAGCCGGGACAGGGCTTACTAGCGGGGGGAACAATGAGCAGTTCTTC. It encodes CASSAGTGLTSGGNNEQFF. J is TRBJ2-1 and V is TRBV18; 12 bases are a match to TRBD2. Per the germline V gene, CDR1 is KGHSH and CDR2 is LQKENI. V was pared by 5 bases and J by 5 bases, with 16 bases of the junction left unmatched. CDR3 length: 19 residues.

This chain uses TRBV5-4 with TRBJ1-1; 8 nucleotides match TRBD1. Trimming at V came to 5 bases and at J to 3 bases, leaving 9 bases not matched to a gene. The CDR3 length is 15 residues. Germline V gene lookup returns CDR1 SGHNT and CDR2 YYREEE (reference sequence). The CDR3 is CASRRAGGADTEAFF. For the CDR3, the DNA is TGTGCCAGCAGGCGGGCAGGGGGCGCGGACACTGAAGCTTTCTTT.

The rearrangement uses TRBV6-6 and TRBJ2-7; a possible D gene is TRBD1 (6 bases). The V and J ends lost 5 bases and 6 bases respectively, with 14 bases between them. The CDR3 loop spans 13 amino acids. Germline loops: CDR1 MNHNY, CDR2 SVGAGI (reference sequence). The CDR3 loop is CASSTGSRREQYF. The CDR3 DNA reads TGTGCCAGCAGTACAGGGTCCCGGCGCGAGCAGTACTTC.

The chain combines TRBV27 with TRBJ2-5; TRBD1 matches 7 bases. J was trimmed by 5 bases and V by 5 bases; bases with no gene match: 8. Germline CDR1 and CDR2: MNHEY and SMNVEV (reference sequence). The CDR3 length is 14 residues. Here the CDR3 reads CASSETGIHETQYF. In DNA form, the CDR3 reads TGTGCCAGCAGTGAGACAGGGATCCACGAGACCCAGTACTTC.

The chain employs TRBV2 and TRBJ2-1; TRBD2 aligns across 7 bases. The CDR3 contains 13 residues. Germline trimming cut 9 bases from V and 4 bases from J; bases unmatched to any gene: 6. Germline V gene sequence: CDR1 SNHLY, CDR2 FYNNEI. CDR3 loop: CARGGEGYNEQFF. The CDR3 region has the DNA TGTGCCAGGGGAGGGGAAGGGTACAATGAGCAGTTCTTC.

The chain combines TRBV19 with TRBJ2-3; 9 bases agree with TRBD1. The CDR3 loop spans 19 amino acids. The trim removed 0 bases at V and 1 base at J, leaving 11 bases unmatched. Per germline, CDR1 LNHDA and CDR2 SQIVND (reference sequence). As DNA, the CDR3 is TGTGCCAGTAGTATAGACCCCATACAGGGGGCGGGGGGCACAGATACGCAGTATTTT. Translated: CASSIDPIQGAGGTDTQYF.

This clone was observed once. The chain combines TRBV4-1 with TRBJ2-2; D is ambiguous. Germline V lookup: CDR1 MGHRA, CDR2 YSYEKL. This CDR3 comprises 12 residues. Trimming shortened V by 1 base and J by 7 bases, and 4 bases separated the two germline ends. The CDR3 protein is CASSQVRGELFF. In nucleotides, the CDR3 is TGCGCCAGCAGCCAAGTGCGCGGGGAGCTGTTTTTT.